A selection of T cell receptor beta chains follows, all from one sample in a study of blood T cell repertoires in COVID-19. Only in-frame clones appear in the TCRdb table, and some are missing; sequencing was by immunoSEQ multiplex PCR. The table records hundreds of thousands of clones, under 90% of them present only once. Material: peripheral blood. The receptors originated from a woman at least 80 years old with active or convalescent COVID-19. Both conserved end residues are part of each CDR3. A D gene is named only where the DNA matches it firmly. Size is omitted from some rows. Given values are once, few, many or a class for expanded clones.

TGCGCCAGCAGCTCATACAGGGGGCCTGGCTACACCTTC | CASSSYRGPGYTF | TRBD1 | . | TRBJ1-2 | TRBV5-1
TGTGCCAGCACCCTAATAGGACAGGGGCGTACCGGGGAGCTGTTTTTT | CASTLIGQGRTGELFF | TRBD1 | . | TRBJ2-2 | TRBV7-9
TGTGCCAGCAGTTTTACAGGGCTAGCAGAGGGAGAGACCCAGTACTTC | CASSFTGLAEGETQYF | . | . | TRBJ2-5 | TRBV6-5
TGTGCCAGCAGTGAAGGGGCGCTAGCGGGAGTCAATGAGCAGTTCTTC | CASSEGALAGVNEQFF | TRBD2 | . | TRBJ2-1 | TRBV2
TGCGCCAGCAGCTTCGTTCCTAGCACAGATACGCAGTATTTT | CASSFVPSTDTQYF | . | . | TRBJ2-3 | TRBV5-1
TGTGCCAGCAGTTTCCGTCTAGCGGGAGTCGAGCAGTACTTC | CASSFRLAGVEQYF | TRBD2 | . | TRBJ2-7 | TRBV27
TGTGCCAGCAGCCCCCATCAATCAGATACGCAGTATTTT | CASSPHQSDTQYF | . | . | TRBJ2-3 | TRBV7-2
TGCGCCAGCAGCTTAAGGACTAGCGGGAGTCTCGGGGAGACCCAGTACTTC | CASSLRTSGSLGETQYF | TRBD2 | . | TRBJ2-5 | TRBV5-1
TGTGCCAGCAGCTATTTTGGGGACTGGGAGACCCAGTACTTC | CASSYFGDWETQYF | . | . | TRBJ2-5 | TRBV5-5
TGTGCCAGCAGCAACATACAGGGGGCGTACGAGCAGTACTTC | CASSNIQGAYEQYF | TRBD1 | . | TRBJ2-7 | TRBV11-3
TGTGCCACCAGTGATTTTTCGACTAGCGGGGGCACAGATACGCAGTATTTT | CATSDFSTSGGTDTQYF | TRBD2 | once | TRBJ2-3 | TRBV24-1
TGCGCCAGCAGCTTGGATAATTTTCAGGGGGGTGGCGCTGAAGCTTTCTTT | CASSLDNFQGGGAEAFF | TRBD1 | . | TRBJ1-1 | TRBV5-1
TGCGCCAGCAGCTATGGCGGGCTGTCCTACAATGAGCAGTTCTTC | CASSYGGLSYNEQFF | . | once | TRBJ2-1 | TRBV5-1
TGCGCCAGCAGCTTAGCGGGGGGGAACGAGCAGTACTTC | CASSLAGGNEQYF | TRBD2 | . | TRBJ2-7 | TRBV5-1
TGTGCCAGCAGCCTCCGGGACAGGGGGACCTACGAGCAGTACTTC | CASSLRDRGTYEQYF | TRBD1 | . | TRBJ2-7 | TRBV6-2/TRBV6-3
TGTGCCAGCAGCTTGGGCCCCCAGATTTACGAGCAGTACTTC | CASSLGPQIYEQYF | . | . | TRBJ2-7 | TRBV7-2
TGTGCCAGCAGGCAAACAGGGCCCCAGCATTTT | CASRQTGPQHF | . | once | TRBJ1-5 | TRBV2
TGTGCCAGCTCACCACCGGGACTAGCGGGGGGCTACAATGAGCAGTTCTTC | CASSPPGLAGGYNEQFF | TRBD2 | . | TRBJ2-1 | TRBV18